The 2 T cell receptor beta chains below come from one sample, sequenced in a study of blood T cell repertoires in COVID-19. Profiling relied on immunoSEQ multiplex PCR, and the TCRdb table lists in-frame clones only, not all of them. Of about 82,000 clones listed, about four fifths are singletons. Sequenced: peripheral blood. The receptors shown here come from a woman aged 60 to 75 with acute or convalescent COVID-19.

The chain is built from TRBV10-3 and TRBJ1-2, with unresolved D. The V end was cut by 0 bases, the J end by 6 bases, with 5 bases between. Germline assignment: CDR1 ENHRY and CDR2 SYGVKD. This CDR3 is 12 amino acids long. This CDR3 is CAISESEDGYTF. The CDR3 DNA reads TGTGCCATCAGTGAGTCGGAGGATGGCTACACCTTC.

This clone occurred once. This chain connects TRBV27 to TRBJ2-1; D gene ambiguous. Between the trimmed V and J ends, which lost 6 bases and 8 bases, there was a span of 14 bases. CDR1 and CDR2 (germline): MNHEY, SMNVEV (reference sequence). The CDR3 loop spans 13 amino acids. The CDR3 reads CASSANEEYEQFF. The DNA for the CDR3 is TGTGCCAGCAGCGCTAACGAAGAGTATGAGCAGTTCTTC.